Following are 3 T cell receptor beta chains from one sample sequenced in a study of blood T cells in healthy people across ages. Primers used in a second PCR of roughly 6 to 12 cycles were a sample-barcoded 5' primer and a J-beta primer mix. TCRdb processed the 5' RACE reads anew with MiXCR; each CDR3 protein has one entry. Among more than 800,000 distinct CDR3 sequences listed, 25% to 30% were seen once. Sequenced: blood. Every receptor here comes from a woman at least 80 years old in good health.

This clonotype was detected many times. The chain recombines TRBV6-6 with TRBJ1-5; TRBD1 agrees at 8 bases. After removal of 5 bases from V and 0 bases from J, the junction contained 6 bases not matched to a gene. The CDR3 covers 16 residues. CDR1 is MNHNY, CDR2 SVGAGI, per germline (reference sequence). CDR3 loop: CASSQQGADSNQPQHF. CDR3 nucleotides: TGTGCCAGCAGTCAGCAGGGGGCGGATAGCAATCAGCCCCAGCATTTT.

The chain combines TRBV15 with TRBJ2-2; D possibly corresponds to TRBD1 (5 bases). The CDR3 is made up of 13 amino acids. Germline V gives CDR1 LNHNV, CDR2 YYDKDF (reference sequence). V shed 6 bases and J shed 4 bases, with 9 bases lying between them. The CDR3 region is CATSGQLTGELFF. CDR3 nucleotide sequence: TGTGCCACCAGTGGACAACTCACCGGGGAGCTGTTTTTT.

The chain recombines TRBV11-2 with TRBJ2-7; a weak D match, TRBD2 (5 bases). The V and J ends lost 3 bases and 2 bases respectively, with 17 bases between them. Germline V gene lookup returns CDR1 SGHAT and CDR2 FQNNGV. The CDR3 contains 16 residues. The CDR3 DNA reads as TGTGCCAGCAGCTTGGGGATTCGGGAAGCGACCTACGAGCAGTACTTC. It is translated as CASSLGIREATYEQYF.